This TCR beta chain stems from a study of shared clonotypes between healthy human individuals. V lost 0 bases to trimming and J lost 1 base; unmatched junction nucleotides: 13. This CDR3 spans 19 amino acids. Per the germline V gene, CDR1 is GTSNPN and CDR2 is SVGIG (reference sequence). TCRdb's copy holds only in-frame clones and misses some; the assay was immunoSEQ multiplex PCR. The data show millions of clones, with around nine tenths seen just once and around 0.15% held by the top ten. The donors, healthy adults who were HIV-negative, had experienced no recent acute infections or vaccinations. The chain carries TRBV30 and TRBJ2-4; the match to TRBD2 covers 9 bases. The TCR sequence derives from a man younger than 35 in good health. Input material: naive CD4+ T cells sorted from blood. The subset denotes: CD45RA+ positively selected. CDR3 loop: CAWSVSRGTSLNAKNIQYF. The CDR3 region has the DNA TGTGCCTGGAGTGTATCGAGGGGGACTAGCCTGAACGCCAAAAACATTCAGTACTTC. Filled out from reference TRBV30 and TRBJ2-4, the complete variable domain reads SQTIHQWPATLVQPVGSPLSLECTVEGTSNPNLYWYRQAAGRGLQLLFYSVGIGQISSEVPQNLSASRPQDRQFILSSKKLLLSDSGFYLCAWSVSRGTSLNAKNIQYFGAGTRLSVL.